This entry lists 3 T cell receptor beta chains sequenced from one sample in a study of beta chain features in type 1 diabetes. General study findings and limits: Type 1 diabetes patients had moderately but significantly shorter TCRB CDR3s in all four CD4+ subsets.

Investigators reverse transcribed all isolated RNA, so they sequenced expressed TCRB transcripts. Profiling relied on immunoSEQ multiplex PCR, and the TCRdb table lists in-frame clones only, not all of them. The sample includes about 240,000 clones, approximately 13% seen only once; the top ten take about 0.02%. These receptors are not linked to any known antigen. The sequenced sample was naive CD4+ T cells from blood. Receptors were obtained from a man between 25 and 39 years old with type 1 diabetes.

This clone came up a few times. The chain combines TRBV7-9 with TRBJ2-3; 9 nucleotides match TRBD2. The germline CDR1 and CDR2 sequences are SEHNR and FQNEAQ (reference sequence). Trimming took 3 bases from V and 0 from J; bases not matched to a gene: 4. There are 16 residues in the CDR3. CDR3 in amino acids: CASSLLAGLSTDTQYF. Here the CDR3 DNA reads TGTGCCAGCAGCTTGCTAGCGGGACTGAGCACAGATACGCAGTATTTT.

This clone was found a few times. The rearrangement joins TRBV6-6 to TRBJ1-5, with 7 bases lining up with TRBD1. The CDR3 loop spans 16 amino acids. The germline gives CDR1 MNHNY, CDR2 SVGAGI (reference sequence). Unmatched junction bases numbered 9, after V lost 1 base and J lost 6 bases. CDR3 sequence (DNA): TGTGCCAGCAGTTACTTCCTGGCAGGGGGTAGTCAGCCCCAGCATTTT. Protein product: CASSYFLAGGSQPQHF.

This clone was detected only a few times. This chain connects TRBV2 to TRBJ2-7; perhaps TRBD2 as D (6 bases). This CDR3 spans 15 amino acids. The germline CDR1 and CDR2 sequences are SNHLY and FYNNEI. V shed 3 bases and J shed 5 bases, with 17 bases lying between them. The CDR3 DNA follows: TGTGCCAGCAGTGACCATGGGGGGACCGCCAACGAGCAGTACTTC. It yields the protein CASSDHGGTANEQYF.